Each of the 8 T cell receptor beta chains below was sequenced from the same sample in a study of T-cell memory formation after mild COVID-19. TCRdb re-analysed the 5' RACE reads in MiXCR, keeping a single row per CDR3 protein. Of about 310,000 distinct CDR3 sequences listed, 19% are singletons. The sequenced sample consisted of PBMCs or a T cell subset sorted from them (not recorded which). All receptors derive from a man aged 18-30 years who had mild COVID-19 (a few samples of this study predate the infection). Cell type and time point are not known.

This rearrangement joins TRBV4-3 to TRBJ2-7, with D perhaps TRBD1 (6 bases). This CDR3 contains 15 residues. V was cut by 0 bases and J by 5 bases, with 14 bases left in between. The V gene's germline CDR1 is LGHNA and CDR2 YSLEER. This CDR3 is CASSQDYRDIHEQYF. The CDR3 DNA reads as TGCGCCAGCAGCCAAGACTACCGGGACATCCACGAGCAGTACTTC.

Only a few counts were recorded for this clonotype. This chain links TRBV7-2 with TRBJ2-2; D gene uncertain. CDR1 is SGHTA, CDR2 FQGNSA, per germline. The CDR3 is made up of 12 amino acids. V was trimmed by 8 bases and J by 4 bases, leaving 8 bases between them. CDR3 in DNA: TGTGCCAGCCGCCGGGTCACCGGGGAGCTGTTTTTT. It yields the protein CASRRVTGELFF.

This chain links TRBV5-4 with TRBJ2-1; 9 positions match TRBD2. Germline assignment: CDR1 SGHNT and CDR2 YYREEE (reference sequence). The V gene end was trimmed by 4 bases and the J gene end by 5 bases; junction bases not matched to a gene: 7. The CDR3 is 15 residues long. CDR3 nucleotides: TGTGCCAGCAGCCATTTAGCGGGGGTAGACAATGAGCAGTTCTTC. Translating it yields CASSHLAGVDNEQFF.

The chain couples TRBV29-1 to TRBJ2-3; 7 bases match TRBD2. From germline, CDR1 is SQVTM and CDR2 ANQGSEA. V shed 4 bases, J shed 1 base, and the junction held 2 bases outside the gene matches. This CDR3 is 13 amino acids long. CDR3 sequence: CSVGSGGTDTQYF. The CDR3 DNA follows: TGCAGCGTTGGAAGCGGGGGCACAGATACGCAGTATTTT.

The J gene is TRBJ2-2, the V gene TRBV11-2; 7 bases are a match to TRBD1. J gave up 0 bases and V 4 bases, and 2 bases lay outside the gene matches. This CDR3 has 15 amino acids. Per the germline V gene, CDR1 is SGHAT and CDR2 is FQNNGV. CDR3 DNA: TGTGCCAGCAGCTACAGGGGTTCGAACACCGGGGAGCTGTTTTTT. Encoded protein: CASSYRGSNTGELFF. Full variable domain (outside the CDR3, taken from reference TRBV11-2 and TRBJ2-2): EAGVAQSPRYKIIEKRQSVAFWCNPISGHATLYWYQQILGQGPKLLIQFQNNGVVDDSQLPKDRFSAERLKGVDSTLKIQPAKLEDSAVYLCASSYRGSNTGELFFGEGSRLTVL.

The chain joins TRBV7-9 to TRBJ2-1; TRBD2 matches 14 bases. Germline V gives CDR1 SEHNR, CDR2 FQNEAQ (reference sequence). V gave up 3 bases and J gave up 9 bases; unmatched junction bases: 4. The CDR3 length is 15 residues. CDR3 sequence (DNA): TGTGCCAGCAGCTTGTGGACTAGCGGGGGGTTTGAGCAGTTCTTC. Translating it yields CASSLWTSGGFEQFF. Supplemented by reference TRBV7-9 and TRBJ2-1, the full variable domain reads DTGVSQNPRHKITKRGQNVTFRCDPISEHNRLYWYRQTLGQGPEFLTYFQNEAQLEKSRLLSDRFSAERPKGSFSTLEIQRTEQGDSAMYLCASSLWTSGGFEQFFGPGTRLTVL.

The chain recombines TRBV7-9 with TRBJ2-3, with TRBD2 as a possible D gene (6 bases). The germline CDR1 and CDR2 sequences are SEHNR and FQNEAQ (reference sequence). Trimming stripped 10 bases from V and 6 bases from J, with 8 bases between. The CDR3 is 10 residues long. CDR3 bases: TGTGCCAACGCGGGGGATACGCAGTATTTT. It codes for CANAGDTQYF.

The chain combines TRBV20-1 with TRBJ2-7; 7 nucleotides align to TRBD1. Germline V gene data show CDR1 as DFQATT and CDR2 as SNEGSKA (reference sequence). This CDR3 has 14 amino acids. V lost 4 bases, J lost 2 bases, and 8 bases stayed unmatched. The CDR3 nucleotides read TGCAGTGCTATCGACAGGGCCTACACCTACGAGCAGTACGTC. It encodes CSAIDRAYTYEQYV.